These T cell receptor beta chains were read from a single sample in a study of cytomegalovirus exposure and HLA in healthy donors. Here immunoSEQ multiplex PCR was the method, and the copy in TCRdb shows in-frame clones only, minus some. The sample gives 75,000 to 90,000 clones, around 77% of which show up once; more than 2.5% is in the top ten. The sample comprised PBMCs. Receptors were obtained from a man between 45 and 60 years old in good health and CMV-seronegative. Both conserved end residues are part of each CDR3. The order of the fields is V gene, J gene, CDR3 protein.

>TRBV5-1|TRBJ2-7
CASSESSYEQYF
>TRBV5-6|TRBJ1-4
CASSFKDLGTGVKEKLFF
>TRBV5-6|TRBJ1-2
CASTLVAGALQGRYGYTF
>TRBV18|TRBJ2-5
CASSPSLAGGQETQYF
>TRBV30|TRBJ1-1
CAWSNRIEAFF
>TRBV10-1|TRBJ2-2
CATLRGGSGELFF
>TRBV5-1|TRBJ2-1
CASSTQGGSYNEQFF
>TRBV9|TRBJ1-5
CASSPDSGRGPQHF
>TRBV2|TRBJ1-1
CASRGQEHTEAFF
>TRBV19|TRBJ1-4
CASNNRHNEKLFF
>TRBV7-3|TRBJ1-5
CASSLMSGQEEPQHF
>TRBV18|TRBJ2-3
CASSPARASTDTQYF
>TRBV19|TRBJ2-3
CASKGWGDQDTDTQYF
>TRBV6-6|TRBJ2-7
CASSTALGEVYEQYF
>TRBV4-3|TRBJ2-5
CASSPRSGGQETQYF
>TRBV7-2|TRBJ1-1
CASTKDRGHTEAFF
>TRBV6-1|TRBJ2-3
CASRPGAGTQYF
>TRBV11-2|TRBJ2-7
CASTTPSRGAREQYF
>TRBV5-4|TRBJ2-7
CASSKEGTGPYEQYF
>TRBV7-2|TRBJ2-7
CASSPKYEQYF
>TRBV7-6|TRBJ1-5
CASSLGGSQPQHF
>TRBV30|.
CAWSRGNWGTGGGPYEQYF
>TRBV11-2|TRBJ1-2
CASSTTGGGYTF
>TRBV10-3|TRBJ2-7
CAISEDDTLSSEQYF
>TRBV30|TRBJ1-5
CAWSRGQVNQPQHF
>TRBV2|TRBJ2-2
CASSEQGFNTGELFF
>TRBV6-1|TRBJ1-5
CASSDRGGSNQPQHF
>TRBV7-9|TRBJ1-6
CASSLWGQRVNSPLHF
>TRBV9|TRBJ2-5
CASSPRGGRGGQETQYF
>TRBV2|TRBJ2-5
CASSYQETQYF
>TRBV5-1|TRBJ1-1
CASSLAEGTEAFF
>TRBV5-1|TRBJ2-7
CASSLNTEGGRGEQYF
>TRBV5-4|TRBJ2-5
CASSLAGAGGRETQYF
>TRBV2|TRBJ2-1
CASSELPGGLIF
>TRBV7-2|TRBJ1-5
CASSSRGVGQPQHF
>TRBV27|TRBJ1-5
CASRDRGMEPQHF
>TRBV21-1|TRBJ2-7
CASSPFGGGSPPYEQYF
>TRBV19|TRBJ1-6
CASSRGTGTSPLHF
>TRBV29-1|TRBJ1-5
CSVEIYLGGLYSNQPQHF
>TRBV6-6|TRBJ1-1
CASSYGDREDTEAFF
>TRBV2|TRBJ2-7
CASIGGPSYEQYF
>TRBV10-3|TRBJ1-1
CAISGPEMNTEAFF
>TRBV5-4|TRBJ1-1
CASSQPGQTEAFF
>TRBV2|TRBJ1-5
CASRERAPREPQHF
>TRBV4-2|TRBJ1-3
CASSQDLAPAGTATSSGNTIYF
>TRBV9|TRBJ2-7
CASSAQGLEYEQYF
>TRBV5-1|TRBJ1-4
CASSLDRVGEKLFF
>TRBV27|TRBJ2-5
CASSRSPVKTQYF
>TRBV30|TRBJ1-1
CAWRVGDRGRNTEAFF
>TRBV19|TRBJ1-2
CASSHYRGRANYGYTF
>TRBV27|TRBJ1-4
CASSIRGRNEKLFF
>TRBV27|TRBJ2-6
CASSPAGVGANVLTF
>TRBV25-1|TRBJ1-5
CASSDQGQPYSNQPQHF
>TRBV5-1|TRBJ1-6
CASSLDSYNSPLHF
>TRBV7-3|TRBJ2-3
CASSLTGLAGDSDTQYF